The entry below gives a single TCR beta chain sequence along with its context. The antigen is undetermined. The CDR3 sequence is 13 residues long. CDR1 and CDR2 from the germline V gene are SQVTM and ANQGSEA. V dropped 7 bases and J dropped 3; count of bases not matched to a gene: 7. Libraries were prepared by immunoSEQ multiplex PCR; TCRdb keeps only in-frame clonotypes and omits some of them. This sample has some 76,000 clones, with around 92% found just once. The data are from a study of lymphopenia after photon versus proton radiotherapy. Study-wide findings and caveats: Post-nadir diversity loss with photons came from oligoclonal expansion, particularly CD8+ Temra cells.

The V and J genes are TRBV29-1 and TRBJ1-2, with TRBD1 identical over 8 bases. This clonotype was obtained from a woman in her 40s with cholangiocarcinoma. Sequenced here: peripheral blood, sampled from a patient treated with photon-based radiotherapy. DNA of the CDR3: TGCAGCGCGGACAGGGTGACGGACTATGGCTACACCTTC. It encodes CSADRVTDYGYTF.